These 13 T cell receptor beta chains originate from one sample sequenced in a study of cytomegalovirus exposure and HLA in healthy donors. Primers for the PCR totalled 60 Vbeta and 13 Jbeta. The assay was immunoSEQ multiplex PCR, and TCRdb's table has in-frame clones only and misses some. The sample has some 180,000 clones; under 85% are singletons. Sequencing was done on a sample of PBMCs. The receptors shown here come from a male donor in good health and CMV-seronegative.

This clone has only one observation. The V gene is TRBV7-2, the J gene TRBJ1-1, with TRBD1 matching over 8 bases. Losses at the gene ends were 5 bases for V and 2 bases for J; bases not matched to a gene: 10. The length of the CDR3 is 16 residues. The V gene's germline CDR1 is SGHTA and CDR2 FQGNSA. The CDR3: CASSPGQGRGNTEAFF. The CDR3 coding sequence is TGTGCCAGCAGCCCCGGACAGGGAAGGGGAAACACTGAAGCTTTCTTT.

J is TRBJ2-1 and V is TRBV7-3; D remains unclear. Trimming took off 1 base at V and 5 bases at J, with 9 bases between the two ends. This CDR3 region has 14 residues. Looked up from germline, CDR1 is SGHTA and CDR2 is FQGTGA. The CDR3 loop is CASSLNIRDNEQFF. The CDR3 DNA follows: TGTGCCAGCAGCTTAAATATTCGAGACAATGAGCAGTTCTTC.

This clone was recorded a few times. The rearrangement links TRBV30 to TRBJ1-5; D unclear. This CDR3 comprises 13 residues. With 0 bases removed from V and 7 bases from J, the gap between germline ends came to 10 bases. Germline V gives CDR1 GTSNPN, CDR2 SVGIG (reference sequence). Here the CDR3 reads CAWSVAGLQPQHF. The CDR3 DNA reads TGTGCCTGGAGTGTCGCAGGTCTCCAGCCCCAGCATTTT.

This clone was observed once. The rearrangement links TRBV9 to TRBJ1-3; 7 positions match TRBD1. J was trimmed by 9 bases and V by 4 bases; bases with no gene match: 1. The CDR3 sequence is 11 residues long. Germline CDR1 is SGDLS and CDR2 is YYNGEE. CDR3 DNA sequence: TGTGCCAGCAGCCAGGGGGGCACCATATATTTT. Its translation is CASSQGGTIYF.

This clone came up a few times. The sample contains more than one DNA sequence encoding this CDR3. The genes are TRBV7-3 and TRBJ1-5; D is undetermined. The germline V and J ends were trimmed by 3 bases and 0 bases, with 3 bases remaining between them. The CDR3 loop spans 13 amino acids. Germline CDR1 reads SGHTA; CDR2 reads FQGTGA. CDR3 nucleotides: TGTGCCAGCAGCTTGAGTAGCAATCAGCCCCAGCATTTT. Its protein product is CASSLSSNQPQHF.

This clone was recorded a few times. In nucleotides, the CDR3 is TGTGCAAGTCACCTTCACGACAGGGCCTCTGGCAATCAGCCCCAGCATTTT. Translation gives CASHLHDRASGNQPQHF. The rearrangement links TRBV12-2 to TRBJ1-5; whether TRBD1, the table's D call, matches the DNA was not checked. TRBV12-2 is reported as a pseudogene. This CDR3 has 17 residues.

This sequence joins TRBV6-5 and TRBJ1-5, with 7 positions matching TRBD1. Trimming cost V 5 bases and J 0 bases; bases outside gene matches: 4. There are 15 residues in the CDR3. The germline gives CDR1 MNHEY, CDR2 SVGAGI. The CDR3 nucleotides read TGTGCCAGCAGTACAGGGGCGCATAGCAATCAGCCCCAGCATTTT. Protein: CASSTGAHSNQPQHF.

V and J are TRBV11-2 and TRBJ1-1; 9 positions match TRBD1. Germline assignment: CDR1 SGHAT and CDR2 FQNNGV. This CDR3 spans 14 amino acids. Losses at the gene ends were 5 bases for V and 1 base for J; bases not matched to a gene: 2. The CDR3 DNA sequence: TGTGCCAGCAGCGCGGACAGGGGGAACACTGAAGCTTTCTTT. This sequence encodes CASSADRGNTEAFF.

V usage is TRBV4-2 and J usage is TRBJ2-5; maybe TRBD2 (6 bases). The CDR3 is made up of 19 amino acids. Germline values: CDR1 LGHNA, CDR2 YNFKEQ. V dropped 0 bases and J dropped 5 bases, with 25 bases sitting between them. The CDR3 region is CASSQDGTATDRGGETQYF. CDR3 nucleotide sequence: TGTGCCAGCAGCCAAGATGGGACTGCCACAGACCGCGGAGGGGAGACCCAGTACTTC.

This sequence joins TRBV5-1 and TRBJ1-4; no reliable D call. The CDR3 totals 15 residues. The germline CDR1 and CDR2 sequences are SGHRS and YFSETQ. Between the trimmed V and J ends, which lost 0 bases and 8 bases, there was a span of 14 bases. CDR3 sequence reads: CASSLGFGEQEKLFF. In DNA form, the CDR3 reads TGCGCCAGCAGCTTGGGATTCGGGGAGCAGGAAAAACTGTTTTTT.

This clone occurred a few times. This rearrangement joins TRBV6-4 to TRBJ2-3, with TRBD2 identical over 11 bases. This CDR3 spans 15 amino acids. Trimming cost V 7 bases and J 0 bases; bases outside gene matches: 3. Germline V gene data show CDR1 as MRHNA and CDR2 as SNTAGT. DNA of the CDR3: TGTGCCAGCATGAGGACTAGCGGGAGCACAGATACGCAGTATTTT. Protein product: CASMRTSGSTDTQYF.

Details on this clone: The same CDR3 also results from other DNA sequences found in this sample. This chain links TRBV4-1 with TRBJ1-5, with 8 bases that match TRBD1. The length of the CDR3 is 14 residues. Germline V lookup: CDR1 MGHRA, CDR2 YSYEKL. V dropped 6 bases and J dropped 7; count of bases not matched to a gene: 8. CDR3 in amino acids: CASSLGQGGQPQHF. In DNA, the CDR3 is TGCGCCAGCAGTCTTGGACAGGGAGGGCAGCCCCAGCATTTT.

The CDR3 loop reads CASSAIPTGLGGNTIYF. In nucleotides, the CDR3 is TGTGCCAGCAGTGCCATCCCAACAGGGCTGGGCGGAAACACCATATATTTT. V and J are TRBV27 and TRBJ1-3; weak D call: TRBD1 (6 bases). CDR3 size: 17 residues. Trimming left V 5 bases short and J 4 bases short, with 21 bases between. Germline CDR1 and CDR2: MNHEY and SMNVEV (reference sequence).